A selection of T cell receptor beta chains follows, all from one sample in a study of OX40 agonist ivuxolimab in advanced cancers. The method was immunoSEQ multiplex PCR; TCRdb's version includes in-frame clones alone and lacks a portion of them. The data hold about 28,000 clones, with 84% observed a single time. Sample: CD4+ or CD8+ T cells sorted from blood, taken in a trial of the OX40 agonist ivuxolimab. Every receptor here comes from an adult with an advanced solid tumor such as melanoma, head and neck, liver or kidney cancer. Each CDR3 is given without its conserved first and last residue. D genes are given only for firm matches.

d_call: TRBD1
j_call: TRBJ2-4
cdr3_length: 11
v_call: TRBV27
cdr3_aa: ASSLGQKNIQY

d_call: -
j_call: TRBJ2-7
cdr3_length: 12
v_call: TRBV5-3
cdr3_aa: ASMIVRGNYEQY

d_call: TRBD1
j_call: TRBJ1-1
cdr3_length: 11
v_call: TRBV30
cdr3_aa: AWSVQGNAEAF

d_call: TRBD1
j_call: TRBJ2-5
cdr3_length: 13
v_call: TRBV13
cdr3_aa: ASSSGTGGQETQY

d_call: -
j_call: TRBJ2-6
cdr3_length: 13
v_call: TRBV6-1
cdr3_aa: ASSEEGAGANVLT

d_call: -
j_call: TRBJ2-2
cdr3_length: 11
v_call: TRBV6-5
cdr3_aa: ASSYEATGELF

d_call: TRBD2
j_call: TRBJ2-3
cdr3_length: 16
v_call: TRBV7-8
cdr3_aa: ASSLAGTSGESTDTQY

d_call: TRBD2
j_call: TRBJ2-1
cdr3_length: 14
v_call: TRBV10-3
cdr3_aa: AISESGRDAYNEQF

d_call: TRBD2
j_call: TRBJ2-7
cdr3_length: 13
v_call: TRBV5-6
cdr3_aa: ASSLGAGNPYEQY

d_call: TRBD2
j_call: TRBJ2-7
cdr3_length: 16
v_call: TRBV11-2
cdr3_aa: ASSLDLGGTTPNYEQY

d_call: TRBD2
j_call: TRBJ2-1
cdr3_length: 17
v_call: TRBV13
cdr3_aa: ASSVSGTSGGPPKNEQF

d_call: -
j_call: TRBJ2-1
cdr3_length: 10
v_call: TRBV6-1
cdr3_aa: ASSPGYNEQF

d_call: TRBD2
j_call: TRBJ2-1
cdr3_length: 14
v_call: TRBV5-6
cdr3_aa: ASSLEERGDRDEQF

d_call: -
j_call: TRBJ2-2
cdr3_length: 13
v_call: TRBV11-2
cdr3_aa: ASSLGVLVSRELF

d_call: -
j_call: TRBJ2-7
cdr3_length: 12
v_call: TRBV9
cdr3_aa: ASSSSGVGYEQY

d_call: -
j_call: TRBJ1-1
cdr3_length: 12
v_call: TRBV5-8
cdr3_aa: ASNHRRGRSEAF

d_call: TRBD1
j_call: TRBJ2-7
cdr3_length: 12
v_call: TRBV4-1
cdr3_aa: ASSLNRGPYEQY

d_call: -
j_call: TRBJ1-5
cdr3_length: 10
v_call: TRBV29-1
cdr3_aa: SVEEPPGAQH

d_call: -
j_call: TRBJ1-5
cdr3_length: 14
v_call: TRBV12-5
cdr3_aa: ASGLPSDSLNQPQH

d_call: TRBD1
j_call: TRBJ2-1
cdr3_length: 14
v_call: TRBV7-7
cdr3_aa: ASSLGGQGGYNEQF

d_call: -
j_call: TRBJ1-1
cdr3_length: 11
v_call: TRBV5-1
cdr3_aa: ASSWTVNTEAF

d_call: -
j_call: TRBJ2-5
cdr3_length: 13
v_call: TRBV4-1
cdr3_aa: ASSQVGGGEETQY

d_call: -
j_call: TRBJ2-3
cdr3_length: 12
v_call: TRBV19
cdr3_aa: ASSIGPSADTQY

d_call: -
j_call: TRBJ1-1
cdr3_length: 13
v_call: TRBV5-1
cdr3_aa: ASSLGQYSGTEAF

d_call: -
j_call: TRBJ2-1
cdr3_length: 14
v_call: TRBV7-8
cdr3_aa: ASRLTGGLSYNEQF

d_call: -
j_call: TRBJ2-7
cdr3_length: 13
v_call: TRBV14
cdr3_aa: ASSHGVQVSYEQY

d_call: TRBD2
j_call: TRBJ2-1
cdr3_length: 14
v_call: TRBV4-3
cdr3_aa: ASSHPSGRARNEQF

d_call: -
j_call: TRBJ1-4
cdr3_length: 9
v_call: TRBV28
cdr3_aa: ASRDVEKLF

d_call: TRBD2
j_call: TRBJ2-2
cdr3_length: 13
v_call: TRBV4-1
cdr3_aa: ASSLGLAGAGELF

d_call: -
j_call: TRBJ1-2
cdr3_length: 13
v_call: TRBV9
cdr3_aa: ASSVVPREGHGYT

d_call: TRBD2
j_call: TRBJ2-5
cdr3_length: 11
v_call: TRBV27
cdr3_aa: ASSLGGVETQY

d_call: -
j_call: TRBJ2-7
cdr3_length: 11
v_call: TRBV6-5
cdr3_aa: ASSYATGLEQY

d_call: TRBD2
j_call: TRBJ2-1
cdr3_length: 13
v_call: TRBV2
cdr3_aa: ASIEGTSGTNEQF

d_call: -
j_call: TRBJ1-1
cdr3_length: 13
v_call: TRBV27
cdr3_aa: ASSLVARENTEAF

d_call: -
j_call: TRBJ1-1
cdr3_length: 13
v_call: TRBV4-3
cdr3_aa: ASSQDFVVNTEAF

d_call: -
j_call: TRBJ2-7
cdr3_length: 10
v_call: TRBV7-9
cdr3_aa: ASSARTGEQY

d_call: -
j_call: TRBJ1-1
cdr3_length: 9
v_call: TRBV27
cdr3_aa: ASWGGSEAF

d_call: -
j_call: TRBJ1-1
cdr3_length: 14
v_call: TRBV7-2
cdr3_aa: ASSRGAPNSNTEAF

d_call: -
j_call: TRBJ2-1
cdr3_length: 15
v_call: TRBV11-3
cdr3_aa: ASSSGPARTAYNEQF

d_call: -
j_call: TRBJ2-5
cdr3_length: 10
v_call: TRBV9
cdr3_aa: ASTNSGETQY

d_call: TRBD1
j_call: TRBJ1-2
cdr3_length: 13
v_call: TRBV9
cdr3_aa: ASRKSGQALYGYT

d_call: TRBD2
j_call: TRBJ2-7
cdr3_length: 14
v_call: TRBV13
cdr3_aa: ASSSASGRAGYEQY

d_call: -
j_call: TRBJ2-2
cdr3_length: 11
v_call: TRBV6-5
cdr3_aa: ASSNGLPGELF

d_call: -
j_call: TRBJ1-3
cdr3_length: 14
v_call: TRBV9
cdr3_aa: ASSVATGYSGNTIY

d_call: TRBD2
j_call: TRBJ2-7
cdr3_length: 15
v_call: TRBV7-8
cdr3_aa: ASSLEGLAGGRGEQY

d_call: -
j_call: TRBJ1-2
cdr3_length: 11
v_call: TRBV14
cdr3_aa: ASSHPNLYGYT

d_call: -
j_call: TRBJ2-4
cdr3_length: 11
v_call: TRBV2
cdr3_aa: ASSGQDLDIQY

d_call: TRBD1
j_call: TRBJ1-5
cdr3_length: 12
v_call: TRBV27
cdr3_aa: ASSSYRGNQPQH

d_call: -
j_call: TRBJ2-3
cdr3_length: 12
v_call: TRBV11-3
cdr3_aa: ASSLGGRRDTQY

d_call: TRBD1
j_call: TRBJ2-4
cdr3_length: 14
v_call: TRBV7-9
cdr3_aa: ASSPPTGLFKNIQY

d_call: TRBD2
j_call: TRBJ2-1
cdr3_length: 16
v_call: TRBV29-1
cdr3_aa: SGQGTSGSYLTYNEQF

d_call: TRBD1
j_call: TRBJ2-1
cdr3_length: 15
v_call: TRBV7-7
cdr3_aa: ASSPTGTGVSYNEQF